This record concerns one TCR beta chain sequence. Its antigen is as yet unknown. These data belong to a study of T cell responses to AZD1222 COVID-19 vaccine. Findings and caveats of the study: The study found vaccine-associated CD4 TCRs spanning spike, dominant at 160-218 and 743-854. Repertoire collection took place solely once the T cell response had peaked. The number of AZD1222 recipients seropositive at baseline was only 6 or 7.

Measured with immunoSEQ multiplex PCR; TCRdb has only the in-frame clones, and not every one. The sample includes 150,000 to 200,000 clones, approximately 93% of them seen just once. The germline V gene encodes CDR1 MNHEY and CDR2 SMNVEV (reference sequence). This CDR3 is built from 16 residues. Trimming pared 6 bases from V and 0 bases from J, leaving 15 bases between. The sequencing used peripheral blood, collected on day 0 of AZD1222 vaccination. V and J are TRBV27 and TRBJ2-1, with D uncertain. This clonotype originated in an adult in good health. The chain's CDR3 is CASSLRGVHSYNEQFF. CDR3 nucleotides: TGTGCCAGCAGCCTCCGTGGGGTCCACTCCTACAATGAGCAGTTCTTC.